This TCR beta chain emerged from a study of blood T cells in healthy people across ages. With a J-beta primer mix and a sample-barcoded 5' primer, a second PCR ran about 7 to 11 cycles. A single record per CDR3 protein comes from TCRdb applying MiXCR to the 5' RACE reads. The profile shows roughly 570,000 distinct CDR3 sequences, roughly 29% of them singletons. A remark on this clonotype: Its antigen remains unidentified.

V was clipped by 1 base and J by 4 bases, with 7 bases between them. Germline V gives CDR1 SGHTA, CDR2 FQGNSA. The CDR3 sequence is 13 residues long. Study results and limitations: With donor CMV status unknown, expanded clonotype changes were possibly confounded.

The material sequenced was blood. The receptor was derived from a woman aged 65 to 85 in good health. The chain is built from TRBV7-2 and TRBJ1-2; D gene ambiguous. CDR3 sequence: CASSLGRRYGYTF. The CDR3 bases are TGTGCCAGCAGCTTAGGACGGCGCTATGGCTACACCTTC.